This record concerns one T cell receptor (beta chain) sequence. The sample belongs to a study of patients and donors after allogeneic stem cell transplantation. TCRdb re-analysed the RT-PCR reads in MiXCR, keeping a single row per CDR3 protein. This sample yields approximately 220,000 distinct CDR3 sequences, of which around 40% are seen a single time; around a tenth belongs to the top ten. The source is a human donor who was either an allogeneic HSCT recipient or a stem cell or donor lymphocyte infusion donor (not recorded which). It is not recorded whose cells these are; they may come from a transplant donor. The sample comprised blood, either unsorted or a sorted T cell fraction (not recorded which).

In nucleotides, the CDR3 is TGTGCCAATCCGGAGACTGGAAACACCATATATTTT. This gives the protein CANPETGNTIYF. V gene TRBV12-3 or TRBV12-4 combines with J gene TRBJ1-3; no firm D call. The V end lost 10 bases, the J end lost 2 bases, and 9 bases lay between the germline ends. The CDR3 has 12 residues.